This is a list of T cell receptor beta chains from one sample in a study of blood T cell repertoires in COVID-19. The protocol was immunoSEQ multiplex PCR, while the TCRdb copy is restricted to in-frame clones and leaves out a portion. This repertoire shows about 180,000 clones, around four fifths found once; its top ten account for roughly 17%. Sequencing was done on a sample of PBMCs or T cells enriched from blood (not recorded which). These TCRs come from a woman aged 45-60 years who had recovered from COVID-19. Each CDR3 is given with its conserved first and last residue. Each record gives: CDR3 protein, clone size, V gene. Rows give clone size only sometimes, using once, few, many, or a class for an expanded clone.

CDR3aa: CASRLSTGHNNSPLHF
abundance: NA
v_gene: TRBV27

CDR3aa: CASSLNDGREKLFF
abundance: NA
v_gene: TRBV7-2

CDR3aa: CASRPGTSGKGAYNEQFF
abundance: NA
v_gene: TRBV7-9

CDR3aa: CASRERTYSYEQYF
abundance: once
v_gene: TRBV5-1

CDR3aa: CASSTLYDRVGNQPQHF
abundance: few
v_gene: TRBV19

CDR3aa: CASSLKLAILGYEQYF
abundance: NA
v_gene: TRBV5-8

CDR3aa: CASSNPPVYEQYF
abundance: NA
v_gene: TRBV5-1

CDR3aa: CASSPNFAETQYF
abundance: NA
v_gene: TRBV7-7

CDR3aa: CASSLRREAFF
abundance: NA
v_gene: TRBV7-8

CDR3aa: CASSVAAGTSYEQFF
abundance: NA
v_gene: TRBV7-3

CDR3aa: CASSLEGRAGNTIYF
abundance: NA
v_gene: TRBV11-2

CDR3aa: CASSLGPGTGAYEQYF
abundance: NA
v_gene: TRBV7-2

CDR3aa: CASSTTGYGYTF
abundance: NA
v_gene: TRBV19

CDR3aa: CASSFWDRGSGYTF
abundance: NA
v_gene: TRBV28

CDR3aa: CASSQVLADSNQPQHF
abundance: NA
v_gene: TRBV4-2

CDR3aa: CASSVDSGRPDEQYF
abundance: NA
v_gene: TRBV9

CDR3aa: CATSRLAGKETQYF
abundance: NA
v_gene: TRBV15

CDR3aa: CAISGTGPLSYGYTF
abundance: NA
v_gene: TRBV10-3

CDR3aa: CASSPKTLSYEQYF
abundance: NA
v_gene: TRBV28

CDR3aa: CASSLSGSVVVGELFF
abundance: once
v_gene: TRBV5-4

CDR3aa: CASSRDISNQPQHF
abundance: NA
v_gene: TRBV7-8

CDR3aa: CASRSGRAPDTQYF
abundance: NA
v_gene: TRBV19

CDR3aa: CASSADRARVQYF
abundance: NA
v_gene: TRBV10-2

CDR3aa: CASSPFLAHEQFF
abundance: NA
v_gene: TRBV6-2/TRBV6-3

CDR3aa: CASSEGQGLNQPQHF
abundance: NA
v_gene: TRBV2